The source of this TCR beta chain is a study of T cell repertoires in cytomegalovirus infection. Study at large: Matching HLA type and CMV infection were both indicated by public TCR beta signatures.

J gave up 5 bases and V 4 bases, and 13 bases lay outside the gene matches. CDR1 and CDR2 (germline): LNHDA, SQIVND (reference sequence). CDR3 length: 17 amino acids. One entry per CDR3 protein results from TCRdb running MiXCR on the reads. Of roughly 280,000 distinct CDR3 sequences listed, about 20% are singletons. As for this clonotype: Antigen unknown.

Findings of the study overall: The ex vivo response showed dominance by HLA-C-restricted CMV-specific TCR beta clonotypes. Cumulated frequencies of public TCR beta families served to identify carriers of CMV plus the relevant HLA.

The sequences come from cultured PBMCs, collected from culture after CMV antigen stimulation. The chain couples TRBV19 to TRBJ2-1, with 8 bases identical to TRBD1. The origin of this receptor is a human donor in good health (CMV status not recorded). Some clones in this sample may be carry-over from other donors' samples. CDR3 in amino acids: CASSTGQGRGRNNEQFF. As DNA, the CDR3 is TGTGCCAGTAGTACCGGACAGGGTAGGGGGAGGAACAATGAGCAGTTCTTC.